The sequence of this T cell receptor beta chain was determined in a study of blood T cell repertoires in COVID-19. Study as a whole: Sites in the United States, Italy and Spain provided acute and convalescent COVID-19 samples. From T cells, B-cell-depleted T cells, or PBMCs came the material, which was cDNA or gDNA.

In the original processing: Amplification of reference gene primers was used by the study to estimate nucleated cell counts. TCRdb's table, derived via immunoSEQ multiplex PCR, lists solely in-frame clones and lacks some. The DNA was the basis for D and trimming; V, J and clone size are from that table. The sample records about 260,000 clones, about 86% being singletons. The CDR3 is 15 residues long. The V and J ends lost 6 bases and 1 base respectively, with 13 bases between them. Germline CDR1 reads MNHEY; CDR2 reads SVGEGT. Sequenced sample: peripheral blood. The chain has TRBV6-2 or TRBV6-3 and TRBJ1-5; unclear D gene. The sequence derives from a man younger than 35 with active or convalescent COVID-19. The CDR3 region has the DNA TGTGCCAGCAGCCCTGAATCGGGGAGCAATCAGCCCCAGCATTTT. As protein: CASSPESGSNQPQHF.